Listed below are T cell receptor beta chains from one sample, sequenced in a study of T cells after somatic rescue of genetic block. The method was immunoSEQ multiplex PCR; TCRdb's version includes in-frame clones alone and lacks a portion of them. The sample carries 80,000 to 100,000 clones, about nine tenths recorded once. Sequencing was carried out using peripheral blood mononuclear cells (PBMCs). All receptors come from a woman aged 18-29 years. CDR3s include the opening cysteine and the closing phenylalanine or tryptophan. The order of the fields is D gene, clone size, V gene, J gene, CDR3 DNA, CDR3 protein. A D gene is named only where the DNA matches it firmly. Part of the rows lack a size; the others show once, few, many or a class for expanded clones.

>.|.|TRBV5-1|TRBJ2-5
TGCGCCAGCAGCTTGGGCGCTGAAGAGACCCAGTACTTC
CASSLGAEETQYF
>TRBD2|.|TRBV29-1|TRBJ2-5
TGCAGCGTCGATGGGACTAGCGGGATCCAAGAGACCCAGTACTTC
CSVDGTSGIQETQYF
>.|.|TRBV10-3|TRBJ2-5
TGTGCCGTGGGACCCGGAGAGACCCAGTACTTC
CAVGPGETQYF
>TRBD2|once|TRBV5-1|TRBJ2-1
TGCGCCAGCAGCTACAGGACTAGCGAGGGCGATGAGCAGTTCTTC
CASSYRTSEGDEQFF
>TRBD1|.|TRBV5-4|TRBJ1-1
TGTGCCAGCAGCTTGGCCACAGGGGCGAACACTGAAGCTTTCTTT
CASSLATGANTEAFF
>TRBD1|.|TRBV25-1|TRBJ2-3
TGTGCCAGCCGAACTGGGACAGGGTACTTAGATACGCAGTATTTT
CASRTGTGYLDTQYF
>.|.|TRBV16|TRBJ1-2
TGTGCCAGCAGCGAGGGCAGCCTGTCTATCTATGGCTACACCTTC
CASSEGSLSIYGYTF
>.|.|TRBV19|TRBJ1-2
TGTGCCAGTAGTATAATTAGTAGCTATGGCTACACCTTC
CASSIISSYGYTF
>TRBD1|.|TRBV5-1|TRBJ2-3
TGCGCCAGCAGCAGTGGACAGGGAGCGGAGGATACGCAGTATTTT
CASSSGQGAEDTQYF
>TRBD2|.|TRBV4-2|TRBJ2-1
TGTGCCAGCAGCCCGCCCGGGACTAGCGGGGACGGTGAGCAGTTCTTC
CASSPPGTSGDGEQFF
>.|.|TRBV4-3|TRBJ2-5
TGCGCCAGCAGCCAAGATGCAGACAGAACGGGAGAGACCCAGTACTTC
CASSQDADRTGETQYF
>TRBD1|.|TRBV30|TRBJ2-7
TGTGCCTGGCTGAAACGACAGGGGGCCCCCCCCGAGCAGTACTTC
CAWLKRQGAPPEQYF
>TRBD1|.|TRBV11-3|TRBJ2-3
TGTGCCAGCAGCCGGGACAGGAGAACTGATACGCAGTATTTT
CASSRDRRTDTQYF
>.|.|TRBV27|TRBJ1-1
TGTGCCAGCAGTTTCCTTGGGGGCAGGAACACTGAAGCTTTCTTT
CASSFLGGRNTEAFF
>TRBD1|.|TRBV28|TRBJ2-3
TGTGCCAGCAGTTTAGGACAGGGACACACAGATACGCAGTATTTT
CASSLGQGHTDTQYF
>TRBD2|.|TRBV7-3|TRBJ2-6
TGTGCCAGCAGCTCCCTCGTGCGGGAGGCTGGGGCCAACGTCCTGACTTTC
CASSSLVREAGANVLTF
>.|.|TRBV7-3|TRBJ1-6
TGTGCCAGCAGCCCCGGAAGCTCCTATAATTCACCCCTCCACTTT
CASSPGSSYNSPLHF
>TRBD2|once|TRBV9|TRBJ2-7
TGTGCCAGCAGCGTAGCCGGGACTAGAAACTACGAGCAGTACTTC
CASSVAGTRNYEQYF
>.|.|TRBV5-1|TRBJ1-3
TGCGCCAGCAGCTTGGGGGCACTGACCGGCTCTGGAAACACCATATATTTT
CASSLGALTGSGNTIYF
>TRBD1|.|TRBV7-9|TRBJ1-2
TGTGCCAGCAGCGGGGACAGAGGAAACTATGGCTACACCTTC
CASSGDRGNYGYTF
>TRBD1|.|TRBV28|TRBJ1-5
TGTGCCAGCAGTTTTGGGACAGGGAAGAATCAGCCCCAGCATTTT
CASSFGTGKNQPQHF
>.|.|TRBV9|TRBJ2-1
TGTGCCAGCAGCCCCCGGGTAGCGACCACACCTTACAATGAGCAGTTCTTC
CASSPRVATTPYNEQFF
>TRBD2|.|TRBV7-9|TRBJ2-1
TGTGCCAGCAGTTCGCGGGGGTCTTCATACAATGAGCAGTTCTTC
CASSSRGSSYNEQFF
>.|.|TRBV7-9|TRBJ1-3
TGTGCCAGCACGCTCCTTAAGGGGGAATCTGGAAACACCATATATTTT
CASTLLKGESGNTIYF
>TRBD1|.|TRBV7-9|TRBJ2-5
TGTGCCAGCAGCTTACAGGGGGTGGAGACCCAGTACTTC
CASSLQGVETQYF
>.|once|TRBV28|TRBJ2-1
TGTGCCAGCAGACACCAGACTAGGCGAGGGTACAATGAGCAGTTCTTC
CASRHQTRRGYNEQFF
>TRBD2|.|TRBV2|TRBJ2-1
TGTGCCAGCAGCGGACTAGCCCATGAGCAGTTCTTC
CASSGLAHEQFF
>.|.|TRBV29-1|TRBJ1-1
TGCAGCGGGGGTTCTGAGGCAGCTTTCTTT
CSGGSEAAFF
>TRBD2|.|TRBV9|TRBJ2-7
TGTGCCAGCAGCGTAGCACTAGCGGGAGTAACGTACTTC
CASSVALAGVTYF
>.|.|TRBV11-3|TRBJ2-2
TGTGCCAGCCGATCACAGGGATCGAACACCGGGGAGCTGTTTTTT
CASRSQGSNTGELFF
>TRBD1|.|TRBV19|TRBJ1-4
TGTGCCAGTAGTATAGGGGGACAGTATAATGAAAAACTGTTTTTT
CASSIGGQYNEKLFF
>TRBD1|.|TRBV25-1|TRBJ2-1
TGTGCCAGCAGTGCCACAGGGGTACCCCCCAATGAGCAGTTCTTC
CASSATGVPPNEQFF
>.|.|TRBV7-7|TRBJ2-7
TGTGCTAGCAGCCGAGGACTGAACTACGAGCAGTACTTC
CASSRGLNYEQYF
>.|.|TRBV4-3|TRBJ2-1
TGCGCCAGCAGCCAAGACGGGTACATAGGGGGGGAGCAGTTCTTC
CASSQDGYIGGEQFF
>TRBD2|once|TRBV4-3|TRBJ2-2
TGCGCCAGCAGCCAAGATAGCCGGTTAGCGGGAGGGCCTGCCGGGGAGCTGTTTTTT
CASSQDSRLAGGPAGELFF
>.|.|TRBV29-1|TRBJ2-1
TGCAGCATGAGGTCGGTCACCTACAATGAGCAGTTCTTC
CSMRSVTYNEQFF
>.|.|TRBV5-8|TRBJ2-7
TGTGCCAGCAGCCAGCGGGACAACTCCTACGAGCAGTACTTC
CASSQRDNSYEQYF
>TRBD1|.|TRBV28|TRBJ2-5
TGTGCCAGCAGTTTCTCAGGGGGCGTTCAAGAGACCCAGTACTTC
CASSFSGGVQETQYF
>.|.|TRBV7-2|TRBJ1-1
TGTGCCAGCAGCTTATCGACGGCGCATGAAGCTTTCTTT
CASSLSTAHEAFF
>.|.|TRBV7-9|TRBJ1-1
TGTGCCAGCAGCTTAGTGACGGGCGGCACTGAAGCTTTCTTT
CASSLVTGGTEAFF
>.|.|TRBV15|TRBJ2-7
TGTGCCACCAGCTCCCGGCTCTCCTACGAGCAGTACTTC
CATSSRLSYEQYF
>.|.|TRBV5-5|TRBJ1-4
TGTGCCAGCAGCTTGATCCAGGGTGGTGAAAAACTGTTTTTT
CASSLIQGGEKLFF
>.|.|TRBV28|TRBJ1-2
TGTGCCAGCAGTTTATCGGACAGCTATGGCTACACCTTC
CASSLSDSYGYTF
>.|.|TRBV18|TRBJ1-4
TGTGCCAGCTCACCCCCCACTAGGCGGATAAATGAAAAACTGTTTTTT
CASSPPTRRINEKLFF
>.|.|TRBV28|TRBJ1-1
TGTGCCAGCAGTTTCGCCGGGGACCGAAAGAACACTGAAGCTTTCTTT
CASSFAGDRKNTEAFF
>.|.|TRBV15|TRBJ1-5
TGTGCCACCAGCAGAGATCCACTAAACAGCCAGCATTTT
CATSRDPLNSQHF
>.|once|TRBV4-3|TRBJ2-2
TGCGCCAGCAGCCAATACCAGGGGATAAACACCGGGGAGCTGTTTTTT
CASSQYQGINTGELFF
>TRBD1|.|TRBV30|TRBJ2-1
TGTGCCTGGGATCCCAACAGGGGTTTGCCCCCCATCTACAATGAGCAGTTCTTC
CAWDPNRGLPPIYNEQFF
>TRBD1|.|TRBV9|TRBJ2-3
TGTGCCAGCAGCGTAGGGGACAGGGTTTCTCGTACGCAGTATTTT
CASSVGDRVSRTQYF
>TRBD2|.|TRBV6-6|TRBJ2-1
TGTGCCAGCAGCCCCGGGAGGGGCTCCTACAATGAGCAGTTCTTC
CASSPGRGSYNEQFF
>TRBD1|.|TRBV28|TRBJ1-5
TGTGCCAGCAGTTTGTCCTGGACAGGGGCCGGTCAGCCCCAGCATTTT
CASSLSWTGAGQPQHF
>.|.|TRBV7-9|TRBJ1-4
TGTGCCAGCAGCCCCAGGACCGGCGGGGGGGAAAAACTGTTTTTT
CASSPRTGGGEKLFF
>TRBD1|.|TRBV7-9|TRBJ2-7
TGTGCCAGCAGCCACCGGGACAGTCATTCCTACGAGCAGTACTTC
CASSHRDSHSYEQYF
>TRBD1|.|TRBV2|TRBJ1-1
TGTGCCAGCAGGGATCCCGGGACAGAGAAACGAGCTTTCTTT
CASRDPGTEKRAFF